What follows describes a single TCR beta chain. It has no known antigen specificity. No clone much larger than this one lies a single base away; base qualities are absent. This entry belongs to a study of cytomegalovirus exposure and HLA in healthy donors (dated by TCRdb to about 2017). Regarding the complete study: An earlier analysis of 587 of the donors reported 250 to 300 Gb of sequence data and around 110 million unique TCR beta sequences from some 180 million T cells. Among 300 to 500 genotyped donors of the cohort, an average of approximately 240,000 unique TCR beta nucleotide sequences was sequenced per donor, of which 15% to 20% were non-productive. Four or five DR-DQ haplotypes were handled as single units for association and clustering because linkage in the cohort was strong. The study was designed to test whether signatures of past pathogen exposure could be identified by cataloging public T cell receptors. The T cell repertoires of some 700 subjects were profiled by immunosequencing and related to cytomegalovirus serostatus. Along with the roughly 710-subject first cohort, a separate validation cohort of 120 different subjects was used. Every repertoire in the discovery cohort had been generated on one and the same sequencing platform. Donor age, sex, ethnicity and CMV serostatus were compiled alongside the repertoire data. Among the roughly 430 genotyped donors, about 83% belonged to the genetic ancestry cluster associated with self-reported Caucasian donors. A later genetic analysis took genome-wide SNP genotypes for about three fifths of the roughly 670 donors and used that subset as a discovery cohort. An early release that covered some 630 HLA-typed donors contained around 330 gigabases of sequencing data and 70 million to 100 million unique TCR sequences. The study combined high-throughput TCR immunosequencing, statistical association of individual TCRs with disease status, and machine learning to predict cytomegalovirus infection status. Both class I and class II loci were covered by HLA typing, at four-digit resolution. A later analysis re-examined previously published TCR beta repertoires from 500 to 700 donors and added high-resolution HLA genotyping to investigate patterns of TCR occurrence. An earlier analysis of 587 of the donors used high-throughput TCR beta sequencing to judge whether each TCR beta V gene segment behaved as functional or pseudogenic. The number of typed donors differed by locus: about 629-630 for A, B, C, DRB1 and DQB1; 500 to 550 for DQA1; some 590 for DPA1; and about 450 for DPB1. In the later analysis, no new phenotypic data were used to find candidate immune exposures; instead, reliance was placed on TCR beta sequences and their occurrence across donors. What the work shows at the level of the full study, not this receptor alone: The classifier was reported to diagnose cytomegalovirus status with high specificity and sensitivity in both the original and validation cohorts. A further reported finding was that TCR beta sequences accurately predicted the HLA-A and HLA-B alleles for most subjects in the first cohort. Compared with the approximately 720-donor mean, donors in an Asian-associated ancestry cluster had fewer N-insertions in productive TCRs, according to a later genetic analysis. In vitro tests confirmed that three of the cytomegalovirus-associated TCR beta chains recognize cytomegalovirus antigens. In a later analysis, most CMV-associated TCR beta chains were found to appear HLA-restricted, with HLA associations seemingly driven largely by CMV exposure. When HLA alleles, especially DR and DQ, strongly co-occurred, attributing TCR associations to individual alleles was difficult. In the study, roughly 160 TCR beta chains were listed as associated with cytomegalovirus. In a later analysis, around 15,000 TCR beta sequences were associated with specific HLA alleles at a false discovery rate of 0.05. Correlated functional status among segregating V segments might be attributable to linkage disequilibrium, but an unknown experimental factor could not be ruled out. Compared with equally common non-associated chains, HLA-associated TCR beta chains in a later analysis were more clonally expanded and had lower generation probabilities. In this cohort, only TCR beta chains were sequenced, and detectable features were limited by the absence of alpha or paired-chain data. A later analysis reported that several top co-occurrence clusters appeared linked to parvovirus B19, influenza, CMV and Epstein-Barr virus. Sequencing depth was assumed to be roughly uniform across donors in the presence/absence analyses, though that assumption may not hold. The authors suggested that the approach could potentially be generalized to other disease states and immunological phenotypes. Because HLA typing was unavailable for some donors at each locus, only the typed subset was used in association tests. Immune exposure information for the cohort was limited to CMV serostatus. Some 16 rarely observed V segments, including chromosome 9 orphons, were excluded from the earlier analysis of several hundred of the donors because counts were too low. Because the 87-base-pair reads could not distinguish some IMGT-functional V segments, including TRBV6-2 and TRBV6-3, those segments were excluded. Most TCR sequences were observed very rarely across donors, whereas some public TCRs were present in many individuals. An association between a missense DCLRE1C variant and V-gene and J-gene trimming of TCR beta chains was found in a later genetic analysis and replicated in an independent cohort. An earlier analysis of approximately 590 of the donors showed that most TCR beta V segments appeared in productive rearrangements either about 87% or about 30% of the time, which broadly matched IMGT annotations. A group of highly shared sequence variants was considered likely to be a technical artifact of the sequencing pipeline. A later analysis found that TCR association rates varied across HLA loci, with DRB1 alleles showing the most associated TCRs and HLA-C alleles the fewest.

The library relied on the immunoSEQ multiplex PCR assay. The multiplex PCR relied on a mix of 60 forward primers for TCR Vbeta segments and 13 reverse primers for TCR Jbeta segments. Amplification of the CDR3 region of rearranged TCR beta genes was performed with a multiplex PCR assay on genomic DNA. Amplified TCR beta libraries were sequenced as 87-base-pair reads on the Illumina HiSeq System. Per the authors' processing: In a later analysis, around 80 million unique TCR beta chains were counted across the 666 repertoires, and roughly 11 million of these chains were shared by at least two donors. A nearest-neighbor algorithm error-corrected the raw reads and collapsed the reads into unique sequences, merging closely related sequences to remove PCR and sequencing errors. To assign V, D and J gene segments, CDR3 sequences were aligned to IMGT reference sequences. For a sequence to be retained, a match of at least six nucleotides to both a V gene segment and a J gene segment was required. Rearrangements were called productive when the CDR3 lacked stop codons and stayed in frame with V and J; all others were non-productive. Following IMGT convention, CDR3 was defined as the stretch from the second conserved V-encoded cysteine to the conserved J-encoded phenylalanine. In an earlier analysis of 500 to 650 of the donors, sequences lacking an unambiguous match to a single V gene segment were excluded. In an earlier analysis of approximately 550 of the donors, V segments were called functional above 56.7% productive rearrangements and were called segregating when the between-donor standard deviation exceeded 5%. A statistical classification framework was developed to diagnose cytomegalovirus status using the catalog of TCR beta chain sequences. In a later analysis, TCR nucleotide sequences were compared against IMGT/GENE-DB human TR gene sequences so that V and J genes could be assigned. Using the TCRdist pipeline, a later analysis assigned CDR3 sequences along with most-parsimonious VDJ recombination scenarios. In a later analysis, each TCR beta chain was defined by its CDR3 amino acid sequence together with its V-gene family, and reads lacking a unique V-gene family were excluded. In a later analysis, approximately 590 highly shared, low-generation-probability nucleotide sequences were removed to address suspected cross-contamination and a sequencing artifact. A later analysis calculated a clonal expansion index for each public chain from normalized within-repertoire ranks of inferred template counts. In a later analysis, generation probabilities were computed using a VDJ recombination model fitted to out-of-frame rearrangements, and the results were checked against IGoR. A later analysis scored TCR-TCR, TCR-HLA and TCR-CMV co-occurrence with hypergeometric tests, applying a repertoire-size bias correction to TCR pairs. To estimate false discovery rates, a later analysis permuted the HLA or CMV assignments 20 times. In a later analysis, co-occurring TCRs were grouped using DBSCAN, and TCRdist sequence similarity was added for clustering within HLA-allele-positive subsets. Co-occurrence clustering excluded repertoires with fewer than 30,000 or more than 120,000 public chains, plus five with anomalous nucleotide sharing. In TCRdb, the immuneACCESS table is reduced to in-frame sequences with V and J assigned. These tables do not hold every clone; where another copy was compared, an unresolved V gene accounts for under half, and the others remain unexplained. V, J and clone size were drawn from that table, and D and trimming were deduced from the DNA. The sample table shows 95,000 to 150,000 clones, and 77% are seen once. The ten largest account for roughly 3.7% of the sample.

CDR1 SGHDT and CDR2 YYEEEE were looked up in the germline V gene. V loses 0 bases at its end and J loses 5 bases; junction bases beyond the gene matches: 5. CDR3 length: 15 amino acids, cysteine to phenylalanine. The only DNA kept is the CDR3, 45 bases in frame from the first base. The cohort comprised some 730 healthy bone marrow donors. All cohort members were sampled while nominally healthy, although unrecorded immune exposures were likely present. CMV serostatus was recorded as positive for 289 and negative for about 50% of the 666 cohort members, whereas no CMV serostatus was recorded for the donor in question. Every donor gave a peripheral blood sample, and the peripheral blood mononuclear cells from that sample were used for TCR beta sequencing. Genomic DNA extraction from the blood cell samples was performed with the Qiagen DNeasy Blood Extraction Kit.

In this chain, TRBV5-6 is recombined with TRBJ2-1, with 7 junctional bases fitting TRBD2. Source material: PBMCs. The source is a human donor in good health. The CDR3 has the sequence CASSLGLAVDNEQFF. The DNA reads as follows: TGTGCCAGCAGCTTGGGGCTAGCGGTCGACAATGAGCAGTTCTTC. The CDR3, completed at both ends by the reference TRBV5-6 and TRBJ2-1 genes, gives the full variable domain DAGVTQSPTHLIKTRGQQVTLRCSPKSGHDTVSWYQQALGQGPQFIFQYYEEEERQRGNFPDRFSGHQFPNYSSELNVNALLLGDSALYLCASSLGLAVDNEQFFGPGTRLTVL.